These T cell receptor beta chains were read from a single sample in a study of blood T cell repertoires in COVID-19. The protocol was immunoSEQ multiplex PCR, while the TCRdb copy is restricted to in-frame clones and leaves out a portion. The repertoire consists of under 500,000 clones, with around nine tenths occurring once and the leading ten covering roughly 2%. Sequencing was carried out using PBMCs or T cells enriched from blood (not recorded which). The receptors derive from a woman under 30 with acute COVID-19. The CDR3 runs from the conserved cysteine through the conserved F or W. The D gene is left open where the match is weak. Only some rows state a clone size, as once, few, many or a class for expanded clones.

len,v_gene,abundance,j_gene,d_gene,CDR3aa,CDR3nt
15,TRBV3-1/TRBV3-2,.,TRBJ1-2,.,CASSQDSGNVYGYTF,TGTGCCAGCAGCCAAGATTCAGGGAACGTCTATGGCTACACCTTC
17,TRBV2,.,TRBJ1-3,.,CASSPGNARQSDNTIYF,TGTGCCAGCAGCCCCGGTAACGCAAGACAGAGTGATAACACCATATATTTT
15,TRBV19,.,TRBJ1-4,TRBD1,CASSFRDSTNEKLFF,TGTGCCAGTAGTTTTCGGGACAGCACTAATGAAAAACTGTTTTTT
13,TRBV19,.,TRBJ1-4,.,CASSGTMNEKLFF,TGTGCCAGCTCCGGGACAATGAATGAAAAACTGTTTTTT
14,TRBV3-1/TRBV3-2,.,TRBJ2-3,TRBD2,CASSRAGGADTQYF,TGTGCCAGCAGTCGAGCGGGGGGGGCAGATACGCAGTATTTT
16,TRBV7-8,.,TRBJ2-6,.,CASSLRRAAGANVLTF,TGTGCCAGCAGCCTACGGCGGGCCGCTGGGGCCAACGTCCTGACTTTC
17,TRBV7-8,once,TRBJ1-6,TRBD1,CASSMTGTGGSNSPLHF,TGTGCCAGCAGCATGACCGGGACAGGGGGCTCTAATTCACCCCTCCACTTT
15,TRBV24-1,.,TRBJ1-5,TRBD1,CATSDGTGNSKPQHF,TGTGCCACCAGTGACGGGACAGGGAATAGTAAGCCCCAGCATTTT
16,TRBV2,once,TRBJ2-1,TRBD2,CASRQLAGGSYNEQFF,TGTGCCAGCAGACAACTGGCGGGAGGATCCTACAATGAGCAGTTCTTC
12,TRBV4-1,.,TRBJ2-7,.,CASSQDSYEQYF,TGCGCCAGCAGCCAAGATAGCTACGAGCAGTACTTC
18,TRBV19,.,TRBJ2-3,TRBD2,CASSLSQLAGGPTDTQYF,TGTGCCAGTAGCCTCAGCCAACTAGCGGGGGGGCCAACAGATACGCAGTATTTT
14,TRBV14,once,TRBJ1-1,.,CASSQETSNTEAFF,TGTGCCAGCAGCCAAGAAACCAGTAACACTGAAGCTTTCTTT
9,TRBV12-3/TRBV12-4,.,TRBJ1-1,.,CASSPGTFF,TGTGCCAGCAGTCCCGGGACTTTCTTT
18,TRBV9,.,TRBJ2-1,.,CASSVGVQGSSSYNEQFF,TGTGCCAGCAGCGTAGGGGTACAGGGCTCCAGCTCCTACAATGAGCAGTTCTTC
19,TRBV7-8,few,TRBJ2-7,TRBD2,CASSRQTGGLRRLTYEQYF,TGTGCCAGCAGTCGTCAGACCGGGGGACTAAGGCGGTTAACCTACGAGCAGTACTTC
16,TRBV9,once,TRBJ2-3,.,CASSVAGGSSPDTQYF,TGTGCCAGCAGCGTAGCGGGGGGCAGCTCCCCAGATACGCAGTATTTT
14,TRBV28,.,TRBJ1-3,.,CASSRTFSGNTIYF,TGTGCCAGCAGCCGAACTTTCTCTGGAAACACCATATATTTT
14,TRBV27,.,TRBJ2-7,.,CASSFKASSYEQYF,TGTGCCAGCAGTTTTAAAGCTAGCTCCTACGAGCAGTACTTC
16,TRBV5-4,.,TRBJ1-1,TRBD1,CASSLLRTGKDTEAFF,TGTGCCAGCAGCCTTTTAAGGACAGGGAAGGACACTGAAGCTTTCTTT
13,TRBV5-5,.,TRBJ1-1,.,CASITGLNTEAFF,TGTGCCAGCATCACAGGGTTGAACACTGAAGCTTTCTTT
15,TRBV11-2,.,TRBJ2-1,TRBD2,CASSTRLAGIHEQFF,TGTGCCAGCAGCACTCGACTAGCGGGGATACATGAGCAGTTCTTC
16,TRBV28,.,TRBJ2-7,TRBD1,CASSLTLTGNGYEQYF,TGTGCCAGCAGTCTTACCCTGACAGGGAACGGGTACGAGCAGTACTTC
15,TRBV6-5,.,TRBJ2-7,TRBD2,CASRVRGLAGREQYF,TGTGCCAGCAGGGTTCGGGGACTAGCGGGGCGCGAGCAGTACTTC
15,TRBV5-6,.,TRBJ1-6,.,CASSLLGRAESPLHF,TGTGCCAGCAGCTTGCTTGGCAGGGCTGAGTCACCCCTCCACTTT
18,TRBV3-1/TRBV3-2,.,TRBJ1-5,.,CASSQVGPGRDGNQPQHF,TGTGCCAGCAGCCAAGTGGGCCCTGGCAGGGATGGGAATCAGCCCCAGCATTTT
19,TRBV14,.,TRBJ2-1,TRBD1,CASSRQGILRIATYNEQFF,TGTGCCAGCAGTCGACAGGGAATTTTACGTATAGCCACCTACAATGAGCAGTTCTTC
15,TRBV5-1,.,TRBJ2-7,.,CASSLALAGTYEQYF,TGCGCCAGCAGCTTGGCCCTGGCGGGGACCTACGAGCAGTACTTC
17,TRBV3-1/TRBV3-2,.,TRBJ2-1,.,CASSQEGREPIYNEQFF,TGTGCCAGCAGCCAAGAAGGGCGGGAACCTATCTACAATGAGCAGTTCTTC
15,TRBV7-2,.,TRBJ2-7,TRBD1,CASSLTQGSPYEQYF,TGTGCCAGCAGCTTGACACAGGGGTCACCCTACGAGCAGTACTTC
14,TRBV7-9,.,TRBJ1-3,.,CASSPQGSGNTIYF,TGTGCCAGCAGCCCACAGGGTTCTGGAAACACCATATATTTT
15,TRBV5-6,.,TRBJ1-5,TRBD1,CASSFGQGVNQPQHF,TGTGCCAGCAGCTTTGGGCAGGGGGTCAATCAGCCCCAGCATTTT
15,TRBV7-2,few,TRBJ1-5,.,CASRAESSSNQPQHF,TGTGCCAGCCGAGCCGAAAGTTCTAGCAATCAGCCCCAGCATTTT
13,TRBV9,.,TRBJ1-1,TRBD1,CASSDRDDTEAFF,TGTGCCAGCTCGGACAGGGACGACACTGAAGCTTTCTTT
13,TRBV4-3,once,TRBJ2-1,.,CASSQDTGNEQFF,TGCGCCAGCAGCCAAGATACGGGAAATGAGCAGTTCTTC
19,TRBV9,.,TRBJ2-1,TRBD2,CASSSNPFASGRDGDEQFF,TGTGCCAGCAGCAGTAATCCCTTTGCTAGCGGGAGGGATGGCGATGAGCAGTTCTTC
13,TRBV19,.,TRBJ1-2,.,CASSIRGAYGYTF,TGTGCCAGTAGTATCAGGGGAGCCTATGGCTACACCTTC
17,TRBV4-1,once,TRBJ2-7,TRBD2,CASSQGTSGGWAYEQYF,TGCGCCAGCAGCCAAGGAACTAGCGGGGGTTGGGCCTACGAGCAGTACTTC
13,TRBV19,.,TRBJ1-1,.,CASSIHRNTEAFF,TGTGCCAGTAGTATCCACAGGAACACTGAAGCTTTCTTT
12,TRBV5-1,.,TRBJ1-1,TRBD1,CASSSDRGLAFF,TGCGCCAGCAGCTCAGACAGGGGGTTGGCTTTCTTT
15,TRBV7-2,.,TRBJ1-5,.,CASSLGGISNQPQHF,TGTGCCAGCAGCTTAGGAGGTATTAGCAATCAGCCCCAGCATTTT
16,TRBV7-2,.,TRBJ1-6,.,CASSFGGSSYNSPLHF,TGTGCCAGCAGCTTCGGGGGAAGCTCCTATAATTCACCCCTCCACTTT
14,TRBV3-1/TRBV3-2,.,TRBJ1-6,.,CASSQSDFNSPLHF,TGTGCCAGCAGCCAATCGGACTTTAATTCACCCCTCCACTTT
14,TRBV3-1/TRBV3-2,.,TRBJ1-2,.,CASSQEVTGWGYTF,TGTGCCAGCAGCCAAGAAGTTACAGGGTGGGGCTACACCTTC
14,TRBV5-4,.,TRBJ2-2,TRBD1,CASRRTGNTGELFF,TGTGCCAGTCGGCGGACAGGGAACACCGGGGAGCTGTTTTTT
14,TRBV18,.,TRBJ2-7,.,CASSPGTFLGEQYF,TGTGCCAGCTCACCAGGGACATTTCTGGGCGAGCAGTACTTC
14,TRBV5-1,.,TRBJ1-3,.,CASSPGDEGNTIYF,TGCGCCAGCAGCCCAGGGGACGAAGGAAACACCATATATTTT
14,TRBV27,.,TRBJ1-2,.,CASSLTGSVLGYTF,TGTGCCAGCAGTTTAACAGGGTCTGTCCTTGGCTACACCTTC
17,TRBV3-1/TRBV3-2,.,TRBJ2-6,.,CASSQDYEFSGANVLTF,TGTGCCAGCAGCCAAGATTATGAGTTTTCTGGGGCCAACGTCCTGACTTTC
13,TRBV18,.,TRBJ2-1,.,CASSPYPGQEQFF,TGTGCCAGCTCACCCTACCCGGGACAAGAGCAGTTCTTC
15,TRBV5-1,once,TRBJ2-7,TRBD2,CASSLSSGTSYEQYF,TGCGCCAGCAGCTTGTCTAGCGGGACCTCCTACGAGCAGTACTTC
17,TRBV5-4,.,TRBJ2-7,.,CASSLGGTGGSIYEQYF,TGTGCCAGCAGTCTGGGTGGGACGGGGGGCTCTATCTACGAGCAGTACTTC
13,TRBV7-9,.,TRBJ2-5,.,CASSPRGRETQYF,TGTGCCAGCAGCCCCCGGGGAAGGGAGACCCAGTACTTC
15,TRBV28,.,TRBJ1-3,.,CASSSPSGGGNTIYF,TGTGCCAGCAGTTCCCCAAGCGGGGGCGGAAACACCATATATTTT
15,TRBV5-6,.,TRBJ2-7,.,CASSPGDLLLYEQYF,TGTGCCAGCAGCCCGGGGGACCTCTTATTATACGAGCAGTACTTC
16,TRBV6-5,.,TRBJ2-7,TRBD1,CASSYSPGQGVHEQYF,TGTGCCAGCAGTTATTCTCCGGGACAGGGAGTCCACGAGCAGTACTTC
15,TRBV6-1,.,TRBJ2-5,.,CASSEPSGGRETQYF,TGTGCCAGCAGTGAACCTTCAGGTGGGAGGGAGACCCAGTACTTC
11,TRBV2,.,TRBJ2-3,.,CATRLADTQYF,TGTGCCACGAGACTGGCAGATACGCAGTATTTT